A single sample is the source of the 30 T cell receptor beta chains below, sequenced in a study of Ad26.COV2.S vaccination and SARS-CoV-2 variants (dated by TCRdb to the early 2020s). The library was generated by the immunoSEQ multiplex PCR assay. TCRdb mirrors the immuneACCESS table, restricted to in-frame sequences. Some clones are absent from its copies; in checked studies, under half trace to an unresolved V gene, and the reason for the others is unknown. The sample table contains about 480,000 clones; only one count was recorded for roughly 87% of them. The top ten clones comprise 9.5% to 15% of the sample. According to the study, the label for this sample's treatment or condition signals: around 19 received Ad26.COV2.S at low or high dose, single or two shots; about five received placebo; per-sample allocation not given. For vaccine and placebo recipients, the sequenced repertoires came from samples collected on day 63 after the first injection.

Sample: peripheral blood, taken in a trial of Ad26.COV2.S vaccine versus placebo. Receptor source: a person aged 18-65 years who received the Ad26.COV2.S COVID-19 vaccine or a placebo.

The chain employs TRBV29-1 and TRBJ1-5; perhaps TRBD1 as D (6 bases). The CDR3 runs to 15 residues. V dropped 6 bases and J dropped 3 bases, with 18 bases sitting between them. Germline-derived CDR1 and CDR2 are SQVTM and ANQGSEA. The CDR3 spells CSVTTTGTPNQPQHF. The CDR3 region has the DNA TGCAGCGTAACTACCACCGGGACACCCAATCAGCCCCAGCATTTT.

This chain uses TRBV2 with TRBJ1-2, with D uncertain. Per the germline V gene, CDR1 is SNHLY and CDR2 is FYNNEI. This CDR3 region has 14 residues. V shed 0 bases and J shed 2 bases, with 7 bases lying between them. CDR3: CASSEAPPNYGYTF. The CDR3 DNA reads TGTGCCAGCAGTGAAGCGCCTCCAAACTATGGCTACACCTTC.

The count of this clone is one. The chain joins TRBV12-3 or TRBV12-4 to TRBJ1-2; a possible D gene is TRBD1 (5 bases). This CDR3 is 13 amino acids long. Trimming pared 2 bases from V and 2 bases from J, leaving 6 bases between. Written as DNA, the CDR3 is TGTGCCAGCAGTTTATGGGGGAACTATGGCTACACCTTC. It translates to CASSLWGNYGYTF.

J is TRBJ2-1 and V is TRBV7-3, with D hard to call. The CDR3 has 13 amino acids. Germline CDR1 reads SGHTA; CDR2 reads FQGTGA. V shed 5 bases and J shed 10 bases, with 15 bases lying between them. As DNA, the CDR3 is TGTGCCAGCAGCCCGAATCGGATCGGAGAGCAGTTCTTC. This sequence encodes CASSPNRIGEQFF.

J is TRBJ2-3 and V is TRBV19, with D hard to call. The CDR3 runs 14 residues. Germline V gives CDR1 LNHDA, CDR2 SQIVND (reference sequence). Trimming pared 1 base from V and 3 bases from J, leaving 8 bases between. Here the CDR3 reads CASSIGGRTDTQYF. Here the CDR3 DNA reads TGTGCCAGTAGTATAGGGGGTAGGACAGATACGCAGTATTTT.

The chain joins TRBV25-1 to TRBJ1-6; possibly TRBD1 for D (5 bases). This CDR3 region has 15 residues. Germline values: CDR1 MGHDK, CDR2 SYGVNS. V was clipped by 7 bases and J by 7 bases, with 17 bases between them. CDR3 loop: CASIPSWGRNSPLHF. CDR3 DNA: TGTGCCAGCATACCCTCCTGGGGGAGGAATTCACCCCTCCACTTT.

With respect to this clone: An end of the junction does not agree with germline; a read error may underlie this. The chain employs TRBV7-7 and TRBJ2-6; weak D call: TRBD1 (5 bases). In germline, CDR1 is SSHAT, CDR2 FNYEAQ (reference sequence). This CDR3 region has 18 residues. CDR3 nucleotides: TGTGCTAGCAGCTCAGGGCCAGCTTTCCTCTCTGGGGCCAACGTCCTGACTTTC. It encodes CASSSGPAFLSGANVLTF.

V is TRBV28 and J is TRBJ1-1; D perhaps matches TRBD1 (5 bases). V gave up 8 bases and J gave up 3 bases, with 16 bases separating them. The germline CDR1 and CDR2 sequences are MDHEN and SYDVKM. This CDR3 contains 14 residues. The CDR3 loop is CASVDGAIYTEAFF. For the CDR3, the DNA is TGTGCCAGCGTGGATGGGGCAATTTACACTGAAGCTTTCTTT.

The chain carries TRBV5-5 and TRBJ2-1, with D possibly being TRBD1 (5 bases). Trimming took off 3 bases at V and 8 bases at J, with 18 bases between the two ends. CDR1 is SGHKS and CDR2 is YYEKEE in the germline V gene (reference sequence). The CDR3 extends over 15 amino acids. The chain's CDR3 is CASSWARQGRYEQFF. The CDR3 nucleotides are TGTGCCAGCAGCTGGGCGAGGCAGGGTCGGTATGAGCAGTTCTTC.

V usage is TRBV14 and J usage is TRBJ2-2; D unresolved. Germline V CDR1 and CDR2: SGHDN, FVKESK. The CDR3 runs to 15 residues. Trimming removed 1 base at V and 5 bases at J, with 11 bases between. The CDR3 is CASSQGLVGTGELFF. The CDR3 DNA follows: TGTGCCAGCAGCCAAGGCCTAGTGGGGACCGGGGAGCTGTTTTTT. The whole variable domain, filled in from reference TRBV14 and TRBJ2-2, reads EAGVTQFPSHSVIEKGQTVTLRCDPISGHDNLYWYRRVMGKEIKFLLHFVKESKQDESGMPNNRFLAERTGGTYSTLKVQPAELEDSGVYFCASSQGLVGTGELFFGEGSRLTVL.

This chain uses TRBV5-1 with TRBJ2-5; D not resolved. V lost 0 bases to trimming and J lost 5 bases, with 14 bases between them. Per germline, CDR1 SGHRS and CDR2 YFSETQ. This CDR3 spans 15 amino acids. CDR3 coding DNA: TGCGCCAGCAGCTTGGGCGCCGGCAGGTTTGAGACCCAGTACTTC. This encodes CASSLGAGRFETQYF.

The chain uses TRBV5-1 and TRBJ2-2, with 11 bases identical to TRBD2. With V trimmed by 2 bases and J by 6 bases, 3 bases remained unmatched. CDR3 length equals 15 residues. Germline-derived CDR1 and CDR2 are SGHRS and YFSETQ. The CDR3 reads CASSLLAGASGELFF. CDR3 bases: TGCGCCAGCAGCTTACTAGCGGGAGCCTCCGGGGAGCTGTTTTTT.

This clone appeared once. This chain joins TRBV19 and TRBJ1-6; D is uncertain. V dropped 8 bases and J dropped 4 bases, with 6 bases sitting between them. This CDR3 comprises 12 residues. Germline values: CDR1 LNHDA, CDR2 SQIVND (reference sequence). This CDR3 is CASQDYNSPLHF. DNA for the CDR3: TGTGCCAGTCAGGATTATAATTCACCCCTCCACTTT.

The chain links TRBV5-5 to TRBJ2-3; D gene ambiguous. Germline V lookup: CDR1 SGHKS, CDR2 YYEKEE (reference sequence). There are 12 residues in the CDR3. Trimming shortened V by 6 bases and J by 6 bases, and 11 bases separated the two germline ends. CDR3: CASTPTGDTQYF. The DNA of the CDR3 is TGTGCCAGCACCCCGACCGGGGATACGCAGTATTTT. The full variable domain, rest sourced from reference TRBV5-5 and TRBJ2-3, is DAGVTQSPTHLIKTRGQQVTLRCSPISGHKSVSWYQQVLGQGPQFIFQYYEKEERGRGNFPDRFSARQFPNYSSELNVNALLLGDSALYLCASTPTGDTQYFGPGTRLTVL.

The chain employs TRBV5-8 and TRBJ1-2, with 7 bases fitting TRBD1. Trimming removed 0 bases from V and 4 bases from J; junction bases left unmatched: 9. The CDR3 runs 16 residues. In germline, CDR1 is SGHTS, CDR2 YDEGEE. The CDR3 DNA reads as TGTGCCAGCAGCTTGGCAGGAGGGCAGGGGGGCTATGGCTACACCTTC. This gives the protein CASSLAGGQGGYGYTF.

This clone was detected a few times. The chain uses TRBV24-1 and TRBJ1-1, with D maybe TRBD1 (6 bases). Between the trimmed V and J ends, which lost 0 bases and 10 bases, there was a span of 14 bases. Germline V gene data show CDR1 as KGHDR and CDR2 as SFDVKD. This CDR3 has 14 residues. Here the CDR3 DNA reads TGTGCCACCAGTGATTTGCGCCGGGGGCTGGGAGCTTTCTTT. Its translation: CATSDLRRGLGAFF.

This chain uses TRBV5-6 with TRBJ2-7, with 8 bases lining up with TRBD2. Germline trimming cut 6 bases from V and 6 bases from J; bases unmatched to any gene: 14. The CDR3 has 15 amino acids. Germline V gene sequence: CDR1 SGHDT, CDR2 YYEEEE. In DNA form, the CDR3 reads TGTGCCAGCAACCCGAGGAGTCTAGCGGGCCCCGAGCAGTACTTC. It translates to CASNPRSLAGPEQYF.

V and J are TRBV30 and TRBJ2-2; maybe TRBD2 (5 bases). From germline, CDR1 is GTSNPN and CDR2 SVGIG (reference sequence). The CDR3 runs 16 residues. V shed 0 bases and J shed 4 bases, with 15 bases lying between them. CDR3 region: CAWSVERWRVTGELFF. DNA for the CDR3: TGTGCCTGGAGTGTAGAACGGTGGCGGGTCACCGGGGAGCTGTTTTTT.

This chain joins TRBV28 and TRBJ2-3; TRBD1 matches at 9 bases. Per germline, CDR1 MDHEN and CDR2 SYDVKM. This CDR3 has 19 residues. J gave up 6 bases and V 4 bases, and 20 bases lay outside the gene matches. CDR3 sequence (DNA): TGTGCCAGCAGTTCCCCCACCTTATCCGGGACAGGGATAACCGATACGCAGTATTTT. Amino acid sequence: CASSSPTLSGTGITDTQYF.

The gene calls are TRBV5-1 and TRBJ2-6; either TRBD1 or TRBD2 may supply D (5 bases each). Per the germline V gene, CDR1 is SGHRS and CDR2 is YFSETQ. This CDR3 contains 16 residues. V dropped 4 bases and J dropped 0 bases, with 11 bases sitting between them. CDR3 DNA: TGCGCCAGCAGCCCCGGGGCCCGCTCTGGGGCCAACGTCCTGACTTTC. Amino acid sequence: CASSPGARSGANVLTF.

V and J are TRBV19 and TRBJ1-1; perhaps TRBD1 as D (5 bases). CDR1 is LNHDA and CDR2 is SQIVND in the germline V gene (reference sequence). This CDR3 has 14 amino acids. Deletions cut 6 bases from V and 0 bases from J, with 11 bases between. DNA of the CDR3: TGTGCCAGTAGCCCCGACAGTTTGAACACTGAAGCTTTCTTT. Translation: CASSPDSLNTEAFF.

The chain has TRBV7-6 and TRBJ2-7, with D maybe TRBD1 (5 bases). The CDR3 contains 15 residues. Germline CDR1 is SGHVS and CDR2 is FNYEAQ. V dropped 2 bases and J dropped 3 bases, with 14 bases sitting between them. In DNA form, the CDR3 reads TGTGCCAGCAGCTTATGGCAGGGCCCGAACTACGAGCAGTACTTC. Residues: CASSLWQGPNYEQYF.

Comment on this clone: The identical CDR3 is also encoded by other nucleotide sequences in the sample. This sequence joins TRBV7-3 and TRBJ1-1, with no clear D. From germline, CDR1 is SGHTA and CDR2 FQGTGA. V dropped 5 bases and J dropped 0 bases, with 10 bases sitting between them. CDR3 length: 14 residues. The CDR3, as DNA: TGTGCCAGCAGCCCCGGACCAGTGAACACTGAAGCTTTCTTT. Translated, it gives CASSPGPVNTEAFF.

The chain carries TRBV6-6 and TRBJ1-5; D gene uncertain. The CDR3 has 13 residues. CDR1 and CDR2 (germline): MNHNY, SVGAGI (reference sequence). The germline V and J ends were trimmed by 2 bases and 1 base, with 3 bases remaining between them. CDR3 nucleotide sequence: TGTGCCAGCAGTTACGTCAGCAATCAGCCCCAGCATTTT. Its protein product is CASSYVSNQPQHF.

V gene TRBV7-2 combines with J gene TRBJ1-2; D unresolved. CDR1 and CDR2 from the germline V gene are SGHTA and FQGNSA. V shed 1 base and J shed 2 bases, with 11 bases lying between them. This CDR3 spans 15 amino acids. As DNA, the CDR3 is TGTGCCAGCAGCTTAGGTATGGGCCGGAACTATGGCTACACCTTC. This encodes CASSLGMGRNYGYTF.

As concerns this clone: Other DNA sequences in this specimen translate into the identical CDR3. The rearrangement uses TRBV28 and TRBJ2-1; the D is unclear. Trimming removed 5 bases at V and 2 bases at J, with 1 base between. Germline assignment: CDR1 MDHEN and CDR2 SYDVKM. The CDR3 length is 11 residues. DNA for the CDR3: TGTGCCAGCAGTACCTACAATGAGCAGTTCTTC. Translating it yields CASSTYNEQFF.

The J gene is TRBJ2-1, the V gene TRBV5-4; D gene ambiguous. Trimming took off 9 bases at V and 6 bases at J, with 10 bases between the two ends. This CDR3 is built from 11 residues. Germline loops: CDR1 SGHNT, CDR2 YYREEE (reference sequence). The CDR3 DNA reads TGTGCCACTCGAATGCTCAATGAGCAGTTCTTC. It translates to CATRMLNEQFF.

The chain uses TRBV6-1 and TRBJ1-2, with D uncertain. V dropped 3 bases and J dropped 8 bases, with 13 bases sitting between them. Germline V CDR1 and CDR2: MNHNS, SASEGT. CDR3 length: 13 amino acids. The CDR3 loop is CASSEAFRYGYTF. The DNA of the CDR3 is TGTGCCAGCAGTGAGGCATTCCGTTACGGCTACACCTTC.

This clone was observed once. This chain links TRBV5-1 with TRBJ2-1, with 8 positions matching TRBD2. From germline, CDR1 is SGHRS and CDR2 YFSETQ. The CDR3 contains 15 residues. J gave up 9 bases and V 0 bases, and 8 bases lay outside the gene matches. Here the CDR3 DNA reads TGCGCCAGCAGCTTGGCCCGGGAGGGCCAGGGTGAGCAGTTCTTC. It yields the protein CASSLAREGQGEQFF.

This sequence joins TRBV7-9 and TRBJ1-1; the D is unclear. V was trimmed by 1 base and J by 14 bases, leaving 17 bases between them. Germline V gene sequence: CDR1 SEHNR, CDR2 FQNEAQ (reference sequence). This CDR3 region has 13 residues. CDR3 nucleotides: TGTGCCAGCAGCTTAGTTTCTGGGTTGGCTATCTTCTTT. Its translation: CASSLVSGLAIFF.